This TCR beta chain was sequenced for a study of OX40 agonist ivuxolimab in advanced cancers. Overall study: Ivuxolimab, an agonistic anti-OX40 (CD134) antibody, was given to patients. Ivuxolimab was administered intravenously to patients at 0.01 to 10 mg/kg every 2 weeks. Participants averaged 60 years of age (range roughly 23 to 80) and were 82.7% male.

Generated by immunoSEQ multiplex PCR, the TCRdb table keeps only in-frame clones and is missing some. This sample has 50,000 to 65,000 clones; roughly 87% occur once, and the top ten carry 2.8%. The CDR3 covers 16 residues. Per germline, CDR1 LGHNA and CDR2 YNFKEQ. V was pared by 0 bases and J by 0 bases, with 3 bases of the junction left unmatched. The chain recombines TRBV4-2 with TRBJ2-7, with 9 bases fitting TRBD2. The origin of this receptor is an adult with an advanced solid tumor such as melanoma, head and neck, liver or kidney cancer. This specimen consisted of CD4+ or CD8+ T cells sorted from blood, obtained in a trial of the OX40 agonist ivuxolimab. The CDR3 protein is CASSQDLAGLSYEQYF. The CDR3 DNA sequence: TGTGCCAGCAGCCAAGACCTAGCGGGGCTCTCCTACGAGCAGTACTTC.